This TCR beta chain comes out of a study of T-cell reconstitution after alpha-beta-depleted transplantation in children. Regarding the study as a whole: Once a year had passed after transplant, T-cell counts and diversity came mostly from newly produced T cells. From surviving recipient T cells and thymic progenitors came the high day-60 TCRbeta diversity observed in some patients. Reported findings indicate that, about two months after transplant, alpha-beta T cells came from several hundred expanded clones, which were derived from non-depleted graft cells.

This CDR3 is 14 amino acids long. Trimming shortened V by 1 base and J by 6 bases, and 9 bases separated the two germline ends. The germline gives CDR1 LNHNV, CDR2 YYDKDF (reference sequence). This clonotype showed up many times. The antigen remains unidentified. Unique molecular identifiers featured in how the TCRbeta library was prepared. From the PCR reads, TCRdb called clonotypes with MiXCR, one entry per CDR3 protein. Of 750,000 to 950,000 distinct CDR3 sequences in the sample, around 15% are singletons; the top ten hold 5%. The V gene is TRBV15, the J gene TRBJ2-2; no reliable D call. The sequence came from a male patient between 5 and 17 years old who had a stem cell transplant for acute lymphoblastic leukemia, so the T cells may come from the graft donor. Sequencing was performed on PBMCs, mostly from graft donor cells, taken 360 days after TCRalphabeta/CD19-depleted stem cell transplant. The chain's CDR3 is CATSRGSGSGELFF. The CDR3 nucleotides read TGTGCCACCAGCAGAGGATCTGGGTCCGGGGAGCTGTTTTTT.